The text below deals with one TCR beta chain. No antigen is known for it. The data belong to a study of blood T cells in healthy people across ages. Study-level information: Template switching picked up about one barcoded beta molecule for each two T cells.

Each sample gave at least 6 million isolated PBMCs. Primers used in a second PCR of roughly 7 to 12 cycles were a sample-barcoded 5' primer and a J-beta primer mix. All samples yielded 2.5 million or more CDR3-containing paired-end reads. From the 5' RACE reads, TCRdb called clonotypes with MiXCR, one entry per CDR3 protein. The table lists roughly 2 million distinct CDR3 sequences, roughly 50% of them singletons. Overall study results and limits: The study found more naive CD4+ cells and higher diversity in long-lived than aged donors.

Material for sequencing was blood. The source is a woman between 40 and 50 years old in good health.

CDR3: CASSQDSAGRNYGYTF. For the CDR3, the DNA is TGTGCCAGCAGCCAAGATTCGGCAGGTCGAAACTATGGCTACACCTTC. The rearrangement links TRBV4-2 to TRBJ1-2; no firm D call. Trimming shortened V by 0 bases and J by 2 bases, and 13 bases separated the two germline ends. The CDR3 runs to 16 residues. Germline V gives CDR1 LGHNA, CDR2 YNFKEQ.